Detailed here is one T cell receptor beta chain. The target antigen is unknown. The PCR made use of 60 Vbeta and 13 Jbeta primers. Libraries were prepared by immunoSEQ multiplex PCR; TCRdb keeps only in-frame clonotypes and omits some of them. Altogether 150,000 to 200,000 clones are present, about 90% being singletons, with the ten largest covering approximately 0.23%. This record comes from a study of cytomegalovirus exposure and HLA in healthy donors. Germline V CDR1 and CDR2: SNHLY, FYNNEI. With 9 bases clipped from V and 2 bases from J, the junction kept 17 bases outside the gene matches. CDR3 length: 17 residues. General study findings and limits: As a later analysis revealed, most CMV-associated TCR beta chains appeared HLA-restricted.

Sequenced: PBMCs. The chain combines TRBV2 with TRBJ2-3; 7 nucleotides line up with TRBD2. The sequence came from a girl in the first two years of life in good health and CMV-seronegative. The CDR3 reads CARQRVGTTILTDTQYF. CDR3 nucleotide sequence: TGTGCCAGACAAAGGGTAGGGACTACCATTCTCACAGATACGCAGTATTTT.